This T cell receptor beta chain was obtained from a study of blood T cell repertoires in COVID-19. Turning to the study itself: Acute and convalescent COVID-19 specimens originated in the United States, Italy and Spain. Sources were T cells, B-cell-depleted T cells, or PBMCs; the material itself was cDNA or gDNA.

In the study's own analysis: Reference gene primer amplification yielded estimated nucleated cell counts. The table came from immunoSEQ multiplex PCR; TCRdb's copy has only in-frame clones and leaves some out. That table furnishes V, J and clone size, whereas the DNA furnished D and trimming. Of 52,000 or so clones in the sample, around 84% were seen once. The receptor was derived from a human donor in a cohort sampled during active or convalescent COVID-19. Sequencing input: peripheral blood.

The CDR3, as DNA: TGTGCCAGCAGCTCAGCACCGGGAACCCGGCGGACCGGGGAGCTGTTTTTT. This sequence encodes CASSSAPGTRRTGELFF. V usage is TRBV7-2 and J usage is TRBJ2-2; possible D gene TRBD2, 5 bases. This CDR3 is built from 17 residues. Germline V gene sequence: CDR1 SGHTA, CDR2 FQGNSA. V dropped 4 bases and J dropped 5 bases, with 20 bases sitting between them.